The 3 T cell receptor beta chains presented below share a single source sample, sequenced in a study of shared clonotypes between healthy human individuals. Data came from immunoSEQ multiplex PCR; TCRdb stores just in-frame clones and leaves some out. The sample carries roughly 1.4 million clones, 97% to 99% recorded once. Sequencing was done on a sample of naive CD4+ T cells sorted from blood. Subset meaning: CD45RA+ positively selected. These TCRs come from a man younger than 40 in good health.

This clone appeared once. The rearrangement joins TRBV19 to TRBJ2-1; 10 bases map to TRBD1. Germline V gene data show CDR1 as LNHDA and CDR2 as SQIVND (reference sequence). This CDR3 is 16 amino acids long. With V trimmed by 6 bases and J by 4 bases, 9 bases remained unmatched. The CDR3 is CASREPGTGVYNEQFF. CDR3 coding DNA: TGTGCCAGTAGAGAACCCGGGACAGGGGTGTACAATGAGCAGTTCTTC.

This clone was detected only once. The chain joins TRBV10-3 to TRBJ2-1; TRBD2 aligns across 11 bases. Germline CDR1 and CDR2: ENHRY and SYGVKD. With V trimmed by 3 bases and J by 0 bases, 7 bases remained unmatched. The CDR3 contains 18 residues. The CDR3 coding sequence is TGTGCCATCAGTGACGGGGGGACTAGCGGACCCTCCTACAATGAGCAGTTCTTC. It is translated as CAISDGGTSGPSYNEQFF.

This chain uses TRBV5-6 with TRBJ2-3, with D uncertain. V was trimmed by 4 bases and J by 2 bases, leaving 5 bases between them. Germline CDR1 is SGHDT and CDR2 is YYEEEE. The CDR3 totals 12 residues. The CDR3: CASSRYTDTQYF. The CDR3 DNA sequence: TGTGCCAGCAGCCGTTACACAGATACGCAGTATTTT. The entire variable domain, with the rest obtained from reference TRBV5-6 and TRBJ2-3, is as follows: DAGVTQSPTHLIKTRGQQVTLRCSPKSGHDTVSWYQQALGQGPQFIFQYYEEEERQRGNFPDRFSGHQFPNYSSELNVNALLLGDSALYLCASSRYTDTQYFGPGTRLTVL.